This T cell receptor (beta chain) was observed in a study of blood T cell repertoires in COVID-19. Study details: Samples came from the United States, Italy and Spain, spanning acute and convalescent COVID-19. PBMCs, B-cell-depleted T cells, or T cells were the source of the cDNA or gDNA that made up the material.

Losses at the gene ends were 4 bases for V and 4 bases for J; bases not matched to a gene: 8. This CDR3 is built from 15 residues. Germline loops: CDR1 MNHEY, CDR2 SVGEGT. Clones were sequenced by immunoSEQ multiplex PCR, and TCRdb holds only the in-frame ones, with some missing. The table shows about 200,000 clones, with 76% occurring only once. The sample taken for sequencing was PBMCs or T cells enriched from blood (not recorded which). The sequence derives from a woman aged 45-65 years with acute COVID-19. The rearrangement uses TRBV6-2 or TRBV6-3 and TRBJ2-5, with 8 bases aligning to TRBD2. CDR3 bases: TGTGCCAGCAGTTGGGCGGGGGGTACGGGAGAGACCCAGTACTTC. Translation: CASSWAGGTGETQYF.